One sample yielded the 20 T cell receptor beta chains listed below, sequenced in a study of T cells in Graves' hyperthyroidism and ophthalmopathy. RNA transcripts gave rise to amplified TCR beta CDR3 regions. In the first-round RT-PCR of the TCR CDR3, the HTBI primer set was used. Via MiXCR, TCRdb re-called the multiplex PCR reads, giving one row per CDR3 protein. This sample has roughly 150,000 distinct CDR3 sequences, with 8% to 9.5% found just once. The sequenced sample consisted of blood. These receptors were taken from a woman under 30 with Graves' hyperthyroidism that later progressed to Graves' ophthalmopathy.

In this sample, this clonotype turned up a few times. The gene calls are TRBV4-1 and TRBJ2-3, with a possible D match to TRBD2 (5 bases). The CDR3 length is 16 residues. V lost 0 bases and J lost 0, with 10 bases in between. From germline, CDR1 is MGHRA and CDR2 YSYEKL. The CDR3 loop is CASSQDSVSSTDTQYF. The CDR3 nucleotides read TGCGCCAGCAGCCAAGATAGCGTATCTAGCACAGATACGCAGTATTTT.

There are many counts of this clonotype. This rearrangement joins TRBV3-1 to TRBJ1-5; 8 bases align to TRBD1. The length of the CDR3 is 15 residues. Trimming removed 2 bases from V and 3 bases from J; junction bases left unmatched: 3. The germline gives CDR1 LGHDT, CDR2 YNNKEL (reference sequence). CDR3 sequence reads: CASSQTRGPNQPQHF. Written as DNA, the CDR3 is TGTGCCAGCAGCCAAACCAGGGGGCCCAATCAGCCCCAGCATTTT.

Remarks on this clonotype: With a much larger clone just one base away, this may be a read error. The rearrangement uses TRBV11-2 and TRBJ1-3, with D unresolved. The germline CDR1 and CDR2 sequences are SGHAT and FQNNGV. This CDR3 spans 15 amino acids. Here the CDR3 DNA reads TGTGCCAGCAGTTACGGACCGCCAGCTGGAAGCACCATATATTTT. Amino acids: CASSYGPPAGSTIYF.

This clonotype was observed many times. The V and J genes are TRBV11-2 and TRBJ2-2; 9 nucleotides agree with TRBD1. The J segment lost 7 bases and the V segment lost 4 bases, leaving 10 bases of the junction unmatched. The CDR3 runs 16 residues. The V gene's germline CDR1 is SGHAT and CDR2 FQNNGV. The CDR3 sequence: CASSSLGGGQGGELFF. CDR3 sequence (DNA): TGTGCCAGCAGCTCGCTAGGGGGGGGACAGGGCGGGGAGCTGTTTTTT.

The chain couples TRBV5-4 to TRBJ1-3, with D perhaps matching TRBD1 (5 bases). Germline V lookup: CDR1 SGHNT, CDR2 YYREEE (reference sequence). Trimming cost V 4 bases and J 0 bases, with 14 bases left between them. There are 16 residues in the CDR3. The CDR3, as DNA: TGTGCCAGCAGCCTCCAGGGAAAATTCTCTGGAAACACCATATATTTT. This codes for CASSLQGKFSGNTIYF.

The sample holds many counts of this clonotype. The chain has TRBV20-1 and TRBJ1-5, with a tentative D call TRBD1 (5 bases). CDR3 length: 13 amino acids. V lost 1 base to trimming and J lost 6 bases, with 10 bases between them. Germline loops: CDR1 DFQATT, CDR2 SNEGSKA (reference sequence). For the CDR3, the DNA is TGCAGTGCTAGAGGTCGAGGGACTCAGCCCCAGCATTTT. This codes for CSARGRGTQPQHF.

This clonotype was counted a few times. The V gene is TRBV10-2, the J gene TRBJ1-1, with 9 bases aligning to TRBD1. V lost 11 bases to trimming and J lost 5 bases; unmatched junction nucleotides: 21. The CDR3 contains 17 residues. Germline V gives CDR1 WSHSY, CDR2 SAAADI. The CDR3 nucleotides read TGCGCCGTCCGCAGAAACGTCCAGGACAGGGGTGGGACTGAAGCTTTCTTT. The encoded protein is CAVRRNVQDRGGTEAFF.

The chain carries TRBV30 and TRBJ1-6, with D tentatively TRBD1 (6 bases). Per the germline V gene, CDR1 is GTSNPN and CDR2 is SVGIG (reference sequence). CDR3 length equals 14 residues. V was cut by 3 bases and J by 9 bases, with 15 bases left in between. CDR3 protein: CAWRGLGGPSPLHF. As DNA, the CDR3 is TGTGCCTGGAGGGGGTTGGGGGGGCCTTCACCCCTCCACTTT.

This chain joins TRBV5-5 and TRBJ1-4; TRBD1 matches at 8 bases. J was trimmed by 7 bases and V by 0 bases; bases with no gene match: 5. The CDR3 runs 15 residues. Germline values: CDR1 SGHKS, CDR2 YYEKEE (reference sequence). CDR3 region: CASSLGQGRAEKLFF. DNA of the CDR3: TGTGCCAGCAGCTTGGGACAGGGGCGGGCTGAAAAACTGTTTTTT.

As regards this clonotype: A much larger clone differs from this one at a single base, so this may be a read error. The chain employs TRBV7-9 and TRBJ2-7; D is unresolved. V gave up 1 base and J gave up 1 base, with 8 bases separating them. This CDR3 is 14 amino acids long. The V gene's germline CDR1 is SEHNR and CDR2 FQNEAQ (reference sequence). CDR3: CASSLEGWSYEQYF. DNA of the CDR3: TGTGCCAGCAGCTTAGAGGGCTGGTCCTACGAGCAGTACTTC.

This clonotype was observed a few times. The V call is TRBV13, the J call TRBJ1-4; possible D gene TRBD1, 6 bases. The CDR3 runs 14 residues. Trimming took 2 bases from V and 8 from J, leaving 12 bases between them. Germline assignment: CDR1 PRHDT and CDR2 FYEKMQ (reference sequence). Here the CDR3 DNA reads TGTGCCAGCAGCTTAAGGGGGGGATTCGAAAAACTGTTTTTT. This codes for CASSLRGGFEKLFF.

There are many counts of this clonotype. CDR3: CASSGHRTGKNSPLHF. DNA of the CDR3: TGTGCCAGCAGTGGACACCGGACAGGGAAAAATTCACCCCTCCACTTT. The chain combines TRBV6-1 with TRBJ1-6; 8 bases are shared with TRBD1. CDR1 is MNHNS and CDR2 is SASEGT in the germline V gene. Trimming took 4 bases from V and 7 from J; bases not matched to a gene: 9. This CDR3 spans 16 amino acids.

The chain recombines TRBV5-1 with TRBJ2-1; no reliable D call. The CDR3 has 18 residues. Germline V gene lookup returns CDR1 SGHRS and CDR2 YFSETQ. V lost 4 bases and J lost 2, with 22 bases in between. The CDR3 loop is CASSPDPESLRTYNEQFF. The CDR3 nucleotides read TGCGCCAGCAGCCCAGACCCCGAATCTTTAAGGACCTACAATGAGCAGTTCTTC.

This clonotype was observed many times. This rearrangement joins TRBV6-2 or TRBV6-3 to TRBJ2-1, with TRBD2 matching over 7 bases. Germline V gene data show CDR1 as MNHEY and CDR2 as SVGEGT. The CDR3 spans 16 residues. V was pared by 2 bases and J by 2 bases, with 6 bases of the junction left unmatched. The CDR3 here is CASSYGLAGTYNEQFF. The CDR3 DNA follows: TGTGCCAGCAGTTACGGGTTAGCGGGTACCTACAATGAGCAGTTCTTC.

This clonotype was counted at least ten times. V and J are TRBV20-1 and TRBJ1-4; D is unclear. There are 16 residues in the CDR3. Trimming removed 0 bases at V and 4 bases at J, with 15 bases between. The V gene's germline CDR1 is DFQATT and CDR2 SNEGSKA (reference sequence). This CDR3 is CSARDPGTASNEKLFF. The CDR3 DNA reads as TGCAGTGCTAGAGATCCAGGAACAGCCAGTAATGAAAAACTGTTTTTT.

Note on this clonotype: This sequence may be a read error, since a much larger clone differs from it by one base. The J gene is TRBJ2-3, the V gene TRBV20-1, with TRBD2 identical over 8 bases. The germline CDR1 and CDR2 sequences are DFQATT and SNEGSKA (reference sequence). The CDR3 extends over 15 amino acids. The CDR3 DNA sequence: TGCAGTGCTAGCTTGCGGGAGGCCTACACAGGTACGCAGTATTTT. It yields the protein CSASLREAYTGTQYF.

At least ten counts were recorded for this clonotype. The chain is built from TRBV3-1 and TRBJ1-5, with D possibly being TRBD1 (6 bases). CDR1 is LGHDT, CDR2 YNNKEL, per germline (reference sequence). The CDR3 totals 18 residues. The V end was cut by 2 bases, the J end by 1 base, with 18 bases between. CDR3 bases: TGTGCCAGCAGCCAAAGTACAGGGTACGTTCCCAGCAATCAGCCCCAGCATTTT. Encoded protein: CASSQSTGYVPSNQPQHF.

The genes are TRBV6-1 and TRBJ2-3; D tentatively fits TRBD1 or TRBD2 (5 bases each). Trimming took 6 bases from V and 6 from J, leaving 16 bases between them. The CDR3 runs to 14 residues. CDR1 and CDR2 (germline): MNHNS, SASEGT. CDR3 coding DNA: TGTGCCAGCAGCACCGGGACGTTAAGCGATACGCAGTATTTT. This translates into CASSTGTLSDTQYF.

This clonotype was seen ten or more times. The rearrangement links TRBV2 to TRBJ1-2, with 11 bases aligning to TRBD1. In germline, CDR1 is SNHLY, CDR2 FYNNEI. Trimming cost V 6 bases and J 8 bases; bases outside gene matches: 11. This CDR3 is 15 amino acids long. The CDR3 loop is CASREPGTGGRGYTF. CDR3 coding DNA: TGTGCCAGCAGAGAACCCGGGACAGGGGGTAGAGGCTACACCTTC. Based on the CDR3 plus reference TRBV2 and TRBJ1-2, the full variable domain is EPEVTQTPSHQVTQMGQEVILRCVPISNHLYFYWYRQILGQKVEFLVSFYNNEISEKSEIFDDQFSVERPDGSNFTLKIRSTKLEDSAMYFCASREPGTGGRGYTFGSGTRLTVV.

This clonotype was found many times. The chain couples TRBV29-1 to TRBJ2-3, with a possible D match to TRBD1 (6 bases). The CDR3 consists of 13 residues. CDR1 and CDR2 (germline): SQVTM, ANQGSEA. Trimming removed 3 bases from V and 6 bases from J, with 13 bases in between. In DNA, the CDR3 is TGCAGCGTTGATGAAAACAGGGCGGATACGCAGTATTTT. Translating it yields CSVDENRADTQYF.